These T cell receptor beta chains were read from a single sample in a study of blood T cell repertoires in COVID-19. Produced via immunoSEQ multiplex PCR; TCRdb's table is partial and in-frame only. The sample includes over 300,000 clones, about 82% of them seen just once. Sequenced sample: peripheral blood. The receptor set was obtained from a woman aged 50 to 65 with acute or convalescent COVID-19. Each CDR3 is given with its conserved first and last residue. D genes are given only for firm matches. Size tells how often a clone was seen (once, few, many) or the class of an expanded clone, and some rows leave it out.

j_call | cdr3_length | clone_size | v_call | d_call | cdr3_nt | cdr3_aa
TRBJ2-1 | 18 | . | TRBV7-2 | TRBD2 | TGTGCCAGCAGCGCTCGGACTAGCGGGAGCCACTCCTACAATGAGCAGTTCTTC | CASSARTSGSHSYNEQFF
TRBJ2-5 | 15 | once | TRBV29-1 | TRBD1 | TGCAGCGTTGCCCGGGACAGTTCCCCCGGGGAGACCCAGTACTTC | CSVARDSSPGETQYF
TRBJ2-7 | 13 | . | TRBV9 | . | TGTGCCAGCAGCGTAGCCTTTGACAGAACCCAGTACTTC | CASSVAFDRTQYF
TRBJ2-7 | 14 | . | TRBV19 | TRBD2 | TGTGCCAGTAGTATAAGGGGAGGGGACTACGAGCAGTACTTC | CASSIRGGDYEQYF
TRBJ2-4 | 18 | . | TRBV5-1 | . | TGCGCCAGCAGCTTGGGTGGGCCAGGGGGACTAGCCAAAAACATTCAGTACTTC | CASSLGGPGGLAKNIQYF
TRBJ1-6 | 17 | once | TRBV3-1/TRBV3-2 | . | TGTGCCAGCAGCCAAGAGGGGGGAACGATTCTCGATTCACCCCTCCACTTT | CASSQEGGTILDSPLHF
TRBJ2-7 | 15 | . | TRBV27 | . | TGTGCCAGCAGGGACCGGGACAACGGAAACTACGAGCAGTACTTC | CASRDRDNGNYEQYF
TRBJ1-1 | 14 | . | TRBV11-3 | . | TGTGCCAGCAGCATGACTGCCAGCGGGACTGAAGCTTTCTTT | CASSMTASGTEAFF
TRBJ2-1 | 15 | . | TRBV7-6 | TRBD2 | TGTGCCAGCAGCCTACTAGCGGGAGGAGGCAATGAGCAGTTCTTC | CASSLLAGGGNEQFF
TRBJ1-5 | 13 | . | TRBV27 | . | TGTGCCAGCAGCCTTGTCCCTCCGGGGCCCCAGCATTTT | CASSLVPPGPQHF
TRBJ2-7 | 15 | . | TRBV7-8 | TRBD2 | TGTGCCAGCAGCTCGAGACTAGCGGGCTTATACGAGCAGTACTTC | CASSSRLAGLYEQYF
TRBJ1-1 | 13 | once | TRBV7-8 | . | TGTGCCAGCAGACTCACAGGGAACACTGAAGCTTTCTTT | CASRLTGNTEAFF
TRBJ2-1 | 18 | . | TRBV4-1 | . | TGCGCCAGCAGCCAAGATAGAGGGTTGAATGGAGGTAACAATGAGCAGTTCTTC | CASSQDRGLNGGNNEQFF
TRBJ1-1 | 13 | . | TRBV7-9 | TRBD1 | TGTGCCAGCAGCTCGGACAGGGGCACTGAAGCTTTCTTT | CASSSDRGTEAFF
TRBJ1-4 | 14 | once | TRBV11-2 | . | TGTGCCAGCAGCTTAGCAGGGGCTAATGAAAAACTGTTTTTT | CASSLAGANEKLFF
TRBJ2-1 | 14 | once | TRBV7-3 | . | TGTGCCAGCAGCTTAGGGCAGAGCTACAATGAGCAGTTCTTC | CASSLGQSYNEQFF
TRBJ1-5 | 14 | . | TRBV19 | TRBD1 | TGTGCCAGTCAGACAGGGGTTGGCAATCAGCCCCAGCATTTT | CASQTGVGNQPQHF
TRBJ2-1 | 14 | . | TRBV19 | TRBD2 | TGTGCCAGTAGTTGGACTAGCGGGCAGTCTCGGCAGTTCTTC | CASSWTSGQSRQFF
TRBJ2-1 | 15 | . | TRBV19 | TRBD1 | TGTGCCAGTAGCCGGGACAGGGACTTCTACAATGAGCAGTTCTTC | CASSRDRDFYNEQFF
TRBJ2-7 | 18 | once | TRBV27 | TRBD2 | TGTGCCAGCAGCCCGGTTAGACTAGCGGGAAGGGGGGCAAACGAGCAGTACTTC | CASSPVRLAGRGANEQYF
TRBJ1-2 | 15 | . | TRBV28 | TRBD1 | TGTGCCAGCAGTCCACATGGACAGGGGGCCGGGGGCTACACCTTC | CASSPHGQGAGGYTF
TRBJ1-5 | 15 | . | TRBV7-8 | . | TGTGCCAGCAGCTCGCAGCCGGGGAGCAATCAGCCCCAGCATTTT | CASSSQPGSNQPQHF
TRBJ1-4 | 15 | . | TRBV27 | . | TGTGCCAGCAGTTTTCTAGGCCCGAGGGATGAAAAACTGTTTTTT | CASSFLGPRDEKLFF
TRBJ2-1 | 17 | . | TRBV7-3 | TRBD2 | TGTGCCAGCAGCTTACGCGGACTAGCGGGAGGCTCCGATGAGCAGTTCTTC | CASSLRGLAGGSDEQFF
TRBJ2-5 | 17 | . | TRBV19 | TRBD2 | TGTGCCAGTAGTATAGATCCCAGGCTAGCGGGAGGAGAGACCCAGTACTTC | CASSIDPRLAGGETQYF
TRBJ1-3 | 13 | . | TRBV7-2 | . | TGTGCCAGCAGTTGGACTTCTGGAAACACCATATATTTT | CASSWTSGNTIYF
TRBJ2-3 | 19 | . | TRBV10-3 | TRBD2 | TGTGCCATCAGTGGAAAGCGGGAGTTTCCGGTGGTAAGCACAGATACGCAGTATTTT | CAISGKREFPVVSTDTQYF
TRBJ1-5 | 13 | . | TRBV29-1 | TRBD1 | TGCAGCGCTACAGGGGATAGCAATCAGCCCCAGCATTTT | CSATGDSNQPQHF
TRBJ2-7 | 14 | . | TRBV19 | . | TGTGCCAGTAGTCGAACCGCGTCCGGTGACAGGTCGTACTTC | CASSRTASGDRSYF
TRBJ1-1 | 14 | . | TRBV5-1 | TRBD1 | TGCGCCAGCAGCTCGCCGGGACAGGGAAGAGAAGCTTTCTTT | CASSSPGQGREAFF
TRBJ1-3 | 13 | . | TRBV7-2 | . | TGTGCCAGCAGCTTATACTATGGTGACACCATATATTTT | CASSLYYGDTIYF
TRBJ2-7 | 14 | . | TRBV7-3 | TRBD1 | TGTGCCAGCAGCTTAGGCAGGGGGTCCTACGAGCAGTACTTC | CASSLGRGSYEQYF
TRBJ1-1 | 13 | few | TRBV29-1 | . | TGCAGCTTCGTGCGGGGGCCGAACACTGAAGCTTTCTTT | CSFVRGPNTEAFF
TRBJ2-1 | 15 | . | TRBV19 | TRBD2 | TGTGCCAGCACACAACTAGCGGTCGCCTACAATGAGCAGTTCTTC | CASTQLAVAYNEQFF
TRBJ1-3 | 15 | . | TRBV3-1/TRBV3-2 | . | TGTGCCAGCAGTCGTTTCAGGGGTTCTGGAAACACCATATATTTT | CASSRFRGSGNTIYF
TRBJ2-2 | 15 | . | TRBV5-1 | . | TGCGCCAGCAGCTTGAAAAGGGGCGACACCGGGGAGCTGTTTTTT | CASSLKRGDTGELFF
TRBJ2-1 | 13 | many | TRBV5-1 | TRBD2 | TGCGCCAGCATAGCCGGGACTAGCGCGGAGCAGTTCTTC | CASIAGTSAEQFF
TRBJ2-1 | 17 | . | TRBV27 | TRBD1 | TGTGCCAGCAGTCCACTGACCGGGACAGGGGGCTACAATGAGCAGTTCTTC | CASSPLTGTGGYNEQFF
TRBJ2-3 | 15 | . | TRBV6-2/TRBV6-3 | . | TGTGCCAGCAGTCTACTAGCAGTTCGCACAGATACGCAGTATTTT | CASSLLAVRTDTQYF
TRBJ2-5 | 17 | once | TRBV9 | TRBD1 | TGTGCCAGCAGCGTAGTTAGCGGCAGGGGGCTAGTAGAGACCCAGTACTTC | CASSVVSGRGLVETQYF
TRBJ2-5 | 16 | . | TRBV5-1 | TRBD2 | TGCGCCAGCACCCCTAGCGGGAGGGCCTTCATAGAGACCCAGTACTTC | CASTPSGRAFIETQYF
TRBJ2-7 | 15 | . | TRBV11-2 | TRBD2 | TGTGCCAGCAGGAGTTCTAGCGGGAGGGCCTACGAGCAGTACTTC | CASRSSSGRAYEQYF
TRBJ1-3 | 14 | . | TRBV5-1 | TRBD1 | TGCGCCAGCAGCCTCGGACAGGCTGGAAACACCATATATTTT | CASSLGQAGNTIYF
TRBJ2-5 | 13 | . | TRBV5-4 | . | TGTGCCAGCAGCTTTGGCATACAGGAGACCCAGTACTTC | CASSFGIQETQYF
TRBJ2-3 | 15 | . | TRBV7-3 | TRBD1 | TGTGCCAGCAGCTCCAGGGGGTATGGCACAGATACGCAGTATTTT | CASSSRGYGTDTQYF
TRBJ2-2 | 14 | . | TRBV5-4 | TRBD2 | TGTGCCAGCAACGTGGGCGGGGGAACCGGGGAGCTGTTTTTT | CASNVGGGTGELFF
TRBJ1-1 | 14 | . | TRBV13 | TRBD1 | TGTGCCAGCAGCCATTCGGACAGGGCCCCTGAAGCTTTCTTT | CASSHSDRAPEAFF
TRBJ1-4 | 18 | few | TRBV7-9 | . | TGTGCCAGCAGCCCTCGACAGCCTTATACTGCAACTAATGAAAAACTGTTTTTT | CASSPRQPYTATNEKLFF
TRBJ2-1 | 18 | . | TRBV4-1 | . | TGCGCCAGCAGCCAAGATTGGAAGACAGCGAGCTCCTACAATGAGCAGTTCTTC | CASSQDWKTASSYNEQFF
TRBJ2-7 | 16 | . | TRBV27 | . | TGTGCCAGCTCCCGGGGTGCCGCACGATTCAGGCACGAGCAGTACTTC | CASSRGAARFRHEQYF
TRBJ2-3 | 15 | . | TRBV28 | TRBD2 | TGTGCCAGCAGTGAGATCCTAGCGGGAGCAGATACGCAGTATTTT | CASSEILAGADTQYF
TRBJ2-7 | 14 | . | TRBV10-3 | TRBD2 | TGTGCCATCAGTGAGTCGGCGGGGGTCTACGAGCAGTACTTC | CAISESAGVYEQYF
TRBJ2-2 | 16 | . | TRBV18 | . | TGTGCCAGCTCCCTGGTCAAACCTCTACCGACCGGGGAGCTGTTTTTT | CASSLVKPLPTGELFF
TRBJ1-1 | 14 | . | TRBV9 | . | TGTGCCAGCAGCGCGCGAGGGAAGAACACTGAAGCTTTCTTT | CASSARGKNTEAFF
TRBJ2-3 | 13 | . | TRBV27 | . | TGTGCCAGCAGTCCTTTCGTCACAGATACGCAGTATTTT | CASSPFVTDTQYF